Listed here is a single TCR beta chain. This entry belongs to a study of blood T cell repertoires in COVID-19. Study in general: Some COVID-19 samples were acute and others convalescent; all came from the United States, Italy and Spain. Nucleic acid was either cDNA or gDNA, and it came from T cells, B-cell-depleted T cells, or PBMCs.

This CDR3 region has 19 residues. J gave up 8 bases and V 5 bases, and 20 bases lay outside the gene matches. Germline assignment: CDR1 MDHEN and CDR2 SYDVKM. Profiling relied on immunoSEQ multiplex PCR, and the TCRdb table lists in-frame clones only, not all of them. The sample comprises about 170,000 clones, around 74% of which are singletons, and about 3% rests with the top ten. Sequenced sample: peripheral blood. This sequence was found in a woman older than 75 with acute or convalescent COVID-19. The chain links TRBV28 to TRBJ2-1; the match to TRBD1 covers 11 bases. CDR3 DNA: TGTGCCAGCAGTCGCGAGGTCGGGACAGGGGGAGTTCGGGGTCATGAGCAGTTCTTC. Translated: CASSREVGTGGVRGHEQFF.